This record looks at one T cell receptor (beta chain) sequence and its context. What it recognizes is unknown. These data originate in a study of graft-versus-host responses after intestinal transplantation. The overall study: Every recipient underwent anti-thymocyte globulin induction, then tacrolimus and steroids for roughly 3 years. General observations from the study: Circulating GvH clone levels at their peak were associated with HvG declines (early post-transplant). Analysis identified GvH clones in recipient marrow, with some appearing first in ileum or blood.

Repertoires were generated with immunoSEQ multiplex PCR, while TCRdb's copy carries only in-frame clones and drops some. The sample includes about 100,000 clones, about 90% seen only once; the top ten take more than 0.75%. The germline V and J ends were trimmed by 6 bases and 0 bases, with 11 bases remaining between them. Germline assignment: CDR1 MNHNS and CDR2 SASEGT. The CDR3 totals 14 residues. Sequencing was performed on unstimulated CD4+ T cells sorted from spleen or lymph node cells, taken before transplant. The clonotype was recovered from a human donor who was the organ donor for an intestinal transplant. The chain uses TRBV6-1 and TRBJ1-1; unclear D gene. The CDR3 nucleotides read TGTGCCAGCAGGGACCGATCCATGAACACTGAAGCTTTCTTT. Its translation is CASRDRSMNTEAFF.